This T cell receptor beta chain was sequenced in a study of blood T cell repertoires in COVID-19. Whole-study context: Donors in the United States, Italy and Spain gave samples during acute or convalescent COVID-19. PBMCs, B-cell-depleted T cells, or T cells were the source of the cDNA or gDNA that made up the material.

Germline-derived CDR1 and CDR2 are SGHTA and FQGNSA. The CDR3 is 11 amino acids. V gave up 2 bases and J gave up 5 bases, with 3 bases separating them. Original data processing: Reference gene primer amplification in the assay estimated nucleated cell counts. The method was immunoSEQ multiplex PCR; TCRdb's version includes in-frame clones alone and lacks a portion of them. That table is the source of V, J and clone size, and D and trimming were worked out from the DNA. This table holds about 120,000 clones, approximately 85% found once. The sequence was obtained from a man in his forties with acute or convalescent COVID-19. The rearrangement joins TRBV7-2 to TRBJ1-2; D remains unclear. Sequencing used peripheral blood. The CDR3 reads CASSLQYGYTF. The CDR3 coding sequence is TGTGCCAGCAGCTTACAGTATGGCTACACCTTC.